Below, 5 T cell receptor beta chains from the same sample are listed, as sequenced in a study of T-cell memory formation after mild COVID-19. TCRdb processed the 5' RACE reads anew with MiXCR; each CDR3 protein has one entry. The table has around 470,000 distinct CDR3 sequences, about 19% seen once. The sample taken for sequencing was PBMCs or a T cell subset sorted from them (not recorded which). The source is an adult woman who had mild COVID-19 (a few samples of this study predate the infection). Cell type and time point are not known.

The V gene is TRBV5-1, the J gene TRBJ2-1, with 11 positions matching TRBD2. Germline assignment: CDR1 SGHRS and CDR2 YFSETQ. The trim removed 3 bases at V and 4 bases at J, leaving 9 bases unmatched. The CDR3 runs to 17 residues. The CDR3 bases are TGCGCCAGCAGCTCGGTCCCTCTAGCGGGGGGATACAATGAGCAGTTCTTC. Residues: CASSSVPLAGGYNEQFF. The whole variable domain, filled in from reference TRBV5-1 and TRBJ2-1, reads KAGVTQTPRYLIKTRGQQVTLSCSPISGHRSVSWYQQTPGQGLQFLFEYFSETQRNKGNFPGRFSGRQFSNSRSEMNVSTLELGDSALYLCASSSVPLAGGYNEQFFGPGTRLTVL.

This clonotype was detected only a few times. CDR3 coding DNA: TGTGCCAGCAGCCAAGGTAACAGCCGGCAGAGTACTGAAGCTTTCTTT. It specifies CASSQGNSRQSTEAFF. The chain recombines TRBV4-2 with TRBJ1-1; unclear D gene. This CDR3 contains 16 residues. V gave up 1 base and J gave up 5 bases, with 17 bases separating them. CDR1 is LGHNA and CDR2 is YNFKEQ in the germline V gene.

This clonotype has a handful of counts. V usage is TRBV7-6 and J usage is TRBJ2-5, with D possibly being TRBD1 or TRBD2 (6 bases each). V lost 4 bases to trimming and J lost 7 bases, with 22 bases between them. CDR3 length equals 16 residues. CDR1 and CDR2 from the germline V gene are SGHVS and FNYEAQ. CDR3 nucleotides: TGTGCCAGCAGCTCAAGGGGGACTGGATCCAAAGGGACCCAGTACTTC. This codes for CASSSRGTGSKGTQYF. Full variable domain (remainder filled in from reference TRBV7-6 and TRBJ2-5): GAGVSQSPRYKVTKRGQDVALRCDPISGHVSLYWYRQALGQGPEFLTYFNYEAQQDKSGLPNDRFSAERPEGSISTLTIQRTEQRDSAMYRCASSSRGTGSKGTQYFGPGTRLLVL.

CDR3 DNA: TGTGCCAGCAGTTACTCAGATAGGACGACTTCACCCCTCCACTTT. Its translation is CASSYSDRTTSPLHF. The V gene is TRBV6-5, the J gene TRBJ1-6; D gene unclear. The length of the CDR3 is 15 residues. Per germline, CDR1 MNHEY and CDR2 SVGAGI. V was pared by 0 bases and J by 9 bases, with 12 bases between.

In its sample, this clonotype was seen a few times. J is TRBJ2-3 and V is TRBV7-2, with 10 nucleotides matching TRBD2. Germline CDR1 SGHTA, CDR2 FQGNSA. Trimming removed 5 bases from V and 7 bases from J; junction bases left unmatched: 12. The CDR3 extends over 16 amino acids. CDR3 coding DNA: TGTGCCAGCAGCACGACGACACTAGCGGGGATGCATACGCAGTATTTT. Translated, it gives CASSTTTLAGMHTQYF.